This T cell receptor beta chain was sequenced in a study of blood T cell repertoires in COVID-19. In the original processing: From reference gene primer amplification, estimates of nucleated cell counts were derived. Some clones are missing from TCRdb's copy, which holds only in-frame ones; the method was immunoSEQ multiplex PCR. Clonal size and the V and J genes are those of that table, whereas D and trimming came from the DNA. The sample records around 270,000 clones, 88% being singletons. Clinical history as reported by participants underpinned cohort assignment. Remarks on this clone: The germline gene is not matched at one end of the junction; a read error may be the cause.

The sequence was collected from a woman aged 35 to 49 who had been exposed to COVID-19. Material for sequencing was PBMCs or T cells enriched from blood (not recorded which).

The CDR3 sequence: CASSAQPSGRATDTQYF. The CDR3 region has the DNA TGTGCCAGCAGCGCCCAGCCTAGCGGGAGGGCCACAGATACGCAGTATTTT. The J gene is TRBJ2-3, the V gene TRBV5-1, with 12 bases fitting TRBD2. Germline lookup yields CDR1 SGHRS and CDR2 YFSETQ. The CDR3 spans 17 residues.